These 21 T cell receptor beta chains were sequenced from one sample in a study of T cells in localized non-small cell lung cancer. Here immunoSEQ multiplex PCR was the method, and the copy in TCRdb shows in-frame clones only, minus some. Found here are about 20,000 clones, about 89% of them singletons; the top ten hold roughly 9%. The sample in question was peripheral blood, obtained before any cancer treatment. Every receptor here comes from a man aged 40-75 years with stage I lung adenocarcinoma.

V is TRBV4-1 and J is TRBJ2-1; 8 positions match TRBD1. The CDR3 has 16 amino acids. V lost 0 bases to trimming and J lost 4 bases; unmatched junction nucleotides: 5. Germline V gene sequence: CDR1 MGHRA, CDR2 YSYEKL. The CDR3 coding sequence is TGCGCCAGCAGCCAAGAAGGGACAGGTAGTTACAATGAGCAGTTCTTC. As protein: CASSQEGTGSYNEQFF.

The rearrangement joins TRBV7-9 to TRBJ2-7; 7 bases match TRBD2. Trimming removed 11 bases from V and 2 bases from J; junction bases left unmatched: 6. Germline V gene data show CDR1 as SEHNR and CDR2 as FQNEAQ (reference sequence). The CDR3 is 12 residues long. The CDR3 DNA reads TGTGCCGGGGGGAGGGAAACCTACGAGCAGTACTTC. It codes for CAGGRETYEQYF.

The V and J genes are TRBV28 and TRBJ2-2; tentatively, D is TRBD1 (5 bases). In germline, CDR1 is MDHEN, CDR2 SYDVKM. The CDR3 is 17 residues long. Trimming cost V 3 bases and J 4 bases, with 18 bases left between them. The DNA for the CDR3 is TGTGCCAGCAGTTTGGTAAGGAGCGCCAGGGTCACCGGGGAGCTGTTTTTT. This encodes CASSLVRSARVTGELFF.

The CDR3 protein is CASRLSVIFGQFF. As DNA, the CDR3 is TGTGCCAGCAGACTCAGCGTCATCTTCGGGCAGTTCTTC. This sequence joins TRBV11-2 and TRBJ2-1; D call uncertain. The CDR3 length is 13 residues. Germline V gene lookup returns CDR1 SGHAT and CDR2 FQNNGV. Trimming left V 6 bases short and J 12 bases short, with 18 bases between.

This chain links TRBV18 with TRBJ2-4; the D is unclear. The CDR3 has 14 amino acids. V lost 1 base and J 0 bases, leaving 4 bases between the germline ends. CDR1 KGHSH and CDR2 LQKENI come from the germline V gene. CDR3 amino acids: CASSPQGAKNIQYF. In DNA, the CDR3 is TGTGCCAGCTCACCACAGGGAGCCAAAAACATTCAGTACTTC.

The chain links TRBV13 to TRBJ2-1; 7 bases map to TRBD2. CDR1 and CDR2 from the germline V gene are PRHDT and FYEKMQ (reference sequence). CDR3 size: 14 residues. V lost 1 base to trimming and J lost 6 bases; unmatched junction nucleotides: 3. CDR3 sequence reads: CASSLAGGGNEQFF. The CDR3 DNA is TGTGCCAGCAGCTTAGCGGGAGGTGGCAATGAGCAGTTCTTC.

The J gene is TRBJ1-4, the V gene TRBV5-1; D gene uncertain. Germline lookup yields CDR1 SGHRS and CDR2 YFSETQ. The CDR3 sequence is 13 residues long. The V end lost 2 bases, the J end lost 3 bases, and 5 bases lay between the germline ends. The CDR3: CASSFRPNEKLFF. CDR3 sequence (DNA): TGCGCCAGCAGCTTCCGGCCTAATGAAAAACTGTTTTTT.

In its sample, this clone ranks as medium-sized. The chain links TRBV11-2 to TRBJ1-2; possibly TRBD1 for D (5 bases). Germline loops: CDR1 SGHAT, CDR2 FQNNGV. V was shortened by 5 bases and J by 8 bases, with 18 bases between the two germline ends. CDR3 length: 14 residues. The CDR3 nucleotides are TGTGCCAGCAGCCCGAGGACCTCGTCAGGGGGCTACACCTTC. Its translation: CASSPRTSSGGYTF.

This sequence joins TRBV5-8 and TRBJ2-3; 8 bases fit TRBD1. V was pared by 4 bases and J by 4 bases, with 8 bases of the junction left unmatched. The V gene's germline CDR1 is SGHTS and CDR2 YDEGEE. The CDR3 sequence is 15 residues long. CDR3 sequence: CASSIGQGNADTQYF. The DNA for the CDR3 is TGTGCCAGCAGCATCGGACAGGGTAACGCAGATACGCAGTATTTT.

The chain has TRBV7-3 and TRBJ2-7, with TRBD2 matching over 7 bases. Unmatched junction bases numbered 21, after V lost 5 bases and J lost 5 bases. The V gene's germline CDR1 is SGHTA and CDR2 FQGTGA. This CDR3 spans 18 amino acids. The CDR3 loop is CASSPPPLLARETDEQYF. The CDR3 bases are TGTGCCAGCAGCCCACCACCCTTACTAGCGAGGGAGACCGACGAGCAGTACTTC.

This sequence joins TRBV7-2 and TRBJ2-3, with 9 bases aligning to TRBD2. Germline V CDR1 and CDR2: SGHTA, FQGNSA. V lost 2 bases and J lost 5; bases outside the gene matches: 14. There are 18 residues in the CDR3. The DNA of the CDR3 is TGTGCCAGCAGCTTAACCCCAATCATAGCGGGGGTGGGAGATACGCAGTATTTT. Translated: CASSLTPIIAGVGDTQYF.

The rearrangement joins TRBV7-7 to TRBJ2-7; TRBD2 matches 11 bases. CDR1 SSHAT and CDR2 FNYEAQ come from the germline V gene (reference sequence). The CDR3 runs to 15 residues. The V gene end was trimmed by 5 bases and the J gene end by 3 bases; junction bases not matched to a gene: 6. The CDR3 spells CASSQGLAGSYEQYF. The CDR3 region has the DNA TGTGCCAGCAGCCAAGGACTAGCGGGCAGCTACGAGCAGTACTTC. Filled out from reference TRBV7-7 and TRBJ2-7, the complete variable domain reads GAGVSQSPRYKVTKRGQDVTLRCDPISSHATLYWYQQALGQGPEFLTYFNYEAQPDKSGLPSDRFSAERPEGSISTLTIQRTEQRDSAMYRCASSQGLAGSYEQYFGPGTRLTVT.

CDR3 bases: TGTGCCACCAGCAGAGCCGTGAACACTGAAGCTTTCTTT. It codes for CATSRAVNTEAFF. This sequence joins TRBV15 and TRBJ1-1; D remains ambiguous. Germline CDR1 and CDR2: LNHNV and YYDKDF (reference sequence). V was clipped by 1 base and J by 0 bases, with 3 bases between them. This CDR3 has 13 amino acids. Variable domain in full (rest from reference TRBV15 and TRBJ1-1): DAMVIQNPRYQVTQFGKPVTLSCSQTLNHNVMYWYQQKSSQAPKLLFHYYDKDFNNEADTPDNFQSRRPNTSFCFLDIRSPGLGDTAMYLCATSRAVNTEAFFGQGTRLTVV.

A word on this clone: Other DNA variants within this sample encode the same CDR3. The chain recombines TRBV30 with TRBJ1-3; D is unresolved. V lost 3 bases, J lost 0 bases, and 15 bases lay in between. Per the germline V gene, CDR1 is GTSNPN and CDR2 is SVGIG (reference sequence). The CDR3 extends over 16 amino acids. The CDR3 sequence is CAWSVRGGSSGNTIYF. In DNA, the CDR3 is TGTGCCTGGAGCGTACGCGGAGGGAGCTCTGGAAACACCATATATTTT.

This chain uses TRBV30 with TRBJ1-2; D gene uncertain. CDR3 length equals 14 residues. Looked up from germline, CDR1 is GTSNPN and CDR2 is SVGIG (reference sequence). V was cut by 1 base and J by 0 bases, with 9 bases left in between. CDR3 sequence (DNA): TGTGCCTGGAGTGGGGCAGTCTCTAACTATGGCTACACCTTC. Protein sequence: CAWSGAVSNYGYTF.

This clone showed up just once. This chain links TRBV5-1 with TRBJ2-7; tentatively, D is TRBD2 (6 bases). This CDR3 is built from 14 residues. The germline V and J ends were trimmed by 5 bases and 5 bases, with 17 bases remaining between them. Germline CDR1 and CDR2: SGHRS and YFSETQ. CDR3 nucleotides: TGCGCCAGCAGATCCTTGTACGGCGGGGACGAGCAGTACTTC. As protein: CASRSLYGGDEQYF.

For this clone: An end of the junction does not agree with germline; a read error may underlie this. The CDR3 loop reads CAWRGTSSHNEQFF. In DNA form, the CDR3 reads TGTGCCTGGAGGGGGACTAGCTCCCACAATGAGCAGTTCTTC. The chain has TRBV30 and TRBJ2-1, with TRBD2 matching over 9 bases. The CDR3 length is 14 residues. Germline values: CDR1 GTSNPN, CDR2 SVGIG (reference sequence).

This sequence joins TRBV21-1 and TRBJ2-7. TRBV21-1 has pseudogene status. This CDR3 region has 17 residues. The DNA of the CDR3 is TGTGCCAGCAGCAAAGTTGGGAAAGAGTGTGTCGACTACGAGCAGTACTTC. It encodes CASSKVGKECVDYEQYF.

The chain joins TRBV5-6 to TRBJ2-5; 13 bases are a match to TRBD2. V shed 4 bases, J shed 5 bases, and the junction held 8 bases outside the gene matches. The CDR3 runs 16 residues. Germline CDR1 and CDR2: SGHDT and YYEEEE. CDR3 DNA sequence: TGTGCCAGCAGCCCAGGACTAGCGGGAGTCTGGGAGACCCAGTACTTC. As protein: CASSPGLAGVWETQYF.

The rearrangement links TRBV10-1 to TRBJ2-7; D remains unclear. CDR1 is WNHNN, CDR2 SYGVQD, per germline (reference sequence). The CDR3 is 13 amino acids. V was pared by 5 bases and J by 0 bases, with 8 bases between. CDR3 in DNA: TGCGCCAGCAGTAGTTCCACCTCCTACGAGCAGTACTTC. It codes for CASSSSTSYEQYF.

The chain joins TRBV28 to TRBJ2-7; tentative D call: TRBD2 (5 bases). The CDR3 runs to 14 residues. Germline V gene sequence: CDR1 MDHEN, CDR2 SYDVKM. V gave up 4 bases and J gave up 0 bases, with 10 bases separating them. CDR3 protein: CASSSGSSSYEQYF. CDR3 nucleotides: TGTGCCAGCAGTTCGGGGTCAAGCTCCTACGAGCAGTACTTC.